Each of the 10 T cell receptor beta chains below was sequenced from the same sample in a study of cytomegalovirus exposure and HLA in healthy donors (TCRdb year 2017). The method behind the library was the immunoSEQ multiplex PCR assay. For the multiplex PCR, a mixture combining 60 forward primers for TCR Vbeta segments and 13 reverse primers for TCR Jbeta segments was used. TCRdb took this table from immuneACCESS and kept in-frame rearrangements with V and J called. Such tables lack part of the clones; where checked against another copy, unresolved V genes explain under half of the gap, and the rest is unexplained. Within this sample are fewer than 250,000 clones, with about 90% of them counted one time only. The top ten hold less than 1.3% of the sample. The sequencing input was PBMCs. The receptor source for this set is a boy between 2 and 10 years old in good health and CMV-seronegative.

This sequence joins TRBV6-6 and TRBJ2-5; 11 bases fit TRBD2. The tail of the sequence fits TRBJ2-7 better, so the J call may be wrong. The CDR3 extends over 16 amino acids. Germline CDR1 is MNHNY and CDR2 is SVGAGI (reference sequence). The CDR3 DNA reads TGTGCCAGCAGTGGCGGACTAGCGGGCCTCTCCTACGAGCAGTACTTC. This translates into CASSGGLAGLSYEQYF.

This chain connects TRBV30 to TRBJ1-4; a possible D gene is TRBD1 (5 bases). The CDR3 spans 13 residues. Trimming shortened V by 0 bases and J by 7 bases, and 9 bases separated the two germline ends. Germline loops: CDR1 GTSNPN, CDR2 SVGIG (reference sequence). CDR3 protein: CAWSVRGLEKLFF. The CDR3 region has the DNA TGTGCCTGGAGTGTACGGGGACTTGAAAAACTGTTTTTT.

J is TRBJ1-1 and V is TRBV19, with D possibly TRBD1 on 5 matching bases. Germline-derived CDR1 and CDR2 are LNHDA and SQIVND (reference sequence). The CDR3 is made up of 13 amino acids. Trimming cost V 2 bases and J 5 bases, with 9 bases left between them. The CDR3 DNA follows: TGTGCCAGTAGTATACAGGGCGCGACTGAAGCTTTCTTT. Translation gives CASSIQGATEAFF.

This clone was seen a handful of times. V and J are TRBV5-6 and TRBJ2-6, with D tentatively TRBD2 (5 bases). The CDR3 is 15 amino acids. Trimming removed 4 bases from V and 0 bases from J, with 8 bases in between. Germline CDR1 SGHDT, CDR2 YYEEEE. CDR3 region: CASSPAGSGANVLTF. CDR3 nucleotide sequence: TGTGCCAGCAGCCCGGCGGGCTCTGGGGCCAACGTCCTGACTTTC.

The chain combines TRBV7-3 with TRBJ2-3, with D unclear. V lost 4 bases and J 6 bases, leaving 11 bases between the germline ends. This CDR3 region has 13 residues. In germline, CDR1 is SGHTA, CDR2 FQGTGA. CDR3 nucleotides: TGTGCCAGCAGCTATGATGCCGGGGATACGCAGTATTTT. It yields the protein CASSYDAGDTQYF.

The V call is TRBV27, the J call TRBJ2-3, with a tentative D call TRBD1 (5 bases). The CDR3 runs 15 residues. V lost 7 bases and J lost 1, with 15 bases in between. Germline lookup yields CDR1 MNHEY and CDR2 SMNVEV (reference sequence). The CDR3 is CASNSLGAGTDTQYF. The DNA of the CDR3 is TGTGCCAGCAATTCACTTGGGGCGGGCACAGATACGCAGTATTTT.

This clone was detected only a few times. This chain joins TRBV5-1 and TRBJ2-2; weak D call: TRBD1 (5 bases). Germline lookup yields CDR1 SGHRS and CDR2 YFSETQ. The CDR3 sequence is 14 residues long. V lost 5 bases, J lost 3 bases, and 11 bases lay in between. The CDR3 sequence: CASSQDSHTGELFF. CDR3 nucleotides: TGCGCCAGCAGTCAAGACAGCCACACCGGGGAGCTGTTTTTT.

This clone was detected only a few times. The rearrangement links TRBV4-1 to TRBJ1-1; the D is unclear. This CDR3 comprises 14 residues. Germline CDR1 reads MGHRA; CDR2 reads YSYEKL. Trimming took off 1 base at V and 9 bases at J, with 15 bases between the two ends. CDR3 sequence reads: CASSQGEGTRKAFF. CDR3 nucleotides: TGCGCCAGCAGCCAAGGCGAGGGAACTCGAAAAGCTTTCTTT.

The V gene is TRBV28, the J gene TRBJ1-1; the D gene is possibly TRBD1 (5 bases). The CDR3 spans 13 residues. Trimming took off 8 bases at V and 7 bases at J, with 17 bases between the two ends. CDR1 and CDR2 from the germline V gene are MDHEN and SYDVKM. The CDR3 reads CASRRAGGGEAFF. CDR3 in DNA: TGTGCCAGCCGCCGGGCGGGGGGGGGTGAAGCTTTCTTT. Variable domain in full (rest from reference TRBV28 and TRBJ1-1): DVKVTQSSRYLVKRTGEKVFLECVQDMDHENMFWYRQDPGLGLRLIYFSYDVKMKEKGDIPEGYSVSREKKERFSLILESASTNQTSMYLCASRRAGGGEAFFGQGTRLTVV.

The table lists this clone with many counts. The rearrangement links TRBV14 to TRBJ1-4; no firm D call. The CDR3 consists of 13 residues. Germline lookup yields CDR1 SGHDN and CDR2 FVKESK. V was trimmed by 1 base and J by 15 bases, leaving 15 bases between them. CDR3 sequence: CASSQAPSVGLFF. As DNA, the CDR3 is TGTGCCAGCAGCCAAGCCCCCTCGGTCGGGTTGTTTTTT. The full variable domain, completed using reference TRBV14 and TRBJ1-4, is EAGVTQFPSHSVIEKGQTVTLRCDPISGHDNLYWYRRVMGKEIKFLLHFVKESKQDESGMPNNRFLAERTGGTYSTLKVQPAELEDSGVYFCASSQAPSVGLFFGSGTQLSVL.